The 22 T cell receptor beta chains reported below all come from one sample, sequenced in a study of blood T cell repertoires in COVID-19. Repertoires were generated with immunoSEQ multiplex PCR, while TCRdb's copy carries only in-frame clones and drops some. The sample consists of about 270,000 clones, about 91% of them appearing once. The material sequenced was PBMCs or T cells enriched from blood (not recorded which). These receptors were taken from a woman in her forties with acute COVID-19.

The chain combines TRBV5-5 with TRBJ1-6, with D uncertain. The CDR3 consists of 18 residues. Trimming removed 0 bases at V and 0 bases at J, with 13 bases between. Germline V lookup: CDR1 SGHKS, CDR2 YYEKEE (reference sequence). The CDR3 DNA reads as TGTGCCAGCAGCTTGGCTCGGGCCGGGGACTCCTATAATTCACCCCTCCACTTT. It is translated as CASSLARAGDSYNSPLHF. Combining the CDR3 with reference TRBV5-5 and TRBJ1-6 gives the whole variable domain DAGVTQSPTHLIKTRGQQVTLRCSPISGHKSVSWYQQVLGQGPQFIFQYYEKEERGRGNFPDRFSARQFPNYSSELNVNALLLGDSALYLCASSLARAGDSYNSPLHFGNGTRLTVT.

This chain connects TRBV19 to TRBJ2-5, with 8 bases matching TRBD1. V lost 1 base, J lost 4 bases, and 5 bases stayed unmatched. CDR1 and CDR2 from the germline V gene are LNHDA and SQIVND (reference sequence). The CDR3 has 15 residues. The CDR3 DNA reads as TGTGCCAGTAGTATAGGGACAGGGTATGGAGAGACCCAGTACTTC. Its protein product is CASSIGTGYGETQYF.

V gene TRBV4-2 combines with J gene TRBJ2-2; D may be TRBD2 (6 bases). The ends were cut back, 3 bases at V and 0 bases at J, with 8 bases in the middle. The V gene's germline CDR1 is LGHNA and CDR2 YNFKEQ. This CDR3 contains 15 residues. This chain's CDR3 is CASSQREPNTGELFF. DNA of the CDR3: TGTGCCAGCAGCCAGCGGGAACCGAACACCGGGGAGCTGTTTTTT.

The genes are TRBV5-4 and TRBJ2-2; D gene ambiguous. Trimming pared 4 bases from V and 0 bases from J, leaving 7 bases between. There are 14 residues in the CDR3. The germline CDR1 and CDR2 sequences are SGHNT and YYREEE (reference sequence). The CDR3 DNA follows: TGTGCCAGCAGCCCCCCCTCGAACACCGGGGAGCTGTTTTTT. As protein: CASSPPSNTGELFF.

The gene calls are TRBV10-2 and TRBJ2-3; D gene unclear. Trimming pared 3 bases from V and 3 bases from J, leaving 13 bases between. CDR3 length equals 15 residues. Per germline, CDR1 WSHSY and CDR2 SAAADI. CDR3 amino acids: CASSEPPGRTDTQYF. The CDR3 nucleotides read TGCGCCAGCAGTGAACCCCCGGGTCGGACAGATACGCAGTATTTT.

A single count supports this clone. V is TRBV7-9 and J is TRBJ1-6, with D maybe TRBD1 (5 bases). Trimming shortened V by 4 bases and J by 15 bases, and 19 bases separated the two germline ends. The germline V gene encodes CDR1 SEHNR and CDR2 FQNEAQ (reference sequence). This CDR3 spans 14 amino acids. The CDR3 DNA reads as TGTGCCAGCAGCTACACAGGCGCCGTCATTCTCCTCCACTTT. Translated, it gives CASSYTGAVILLHF. The full variable domain, rest sourced from reference TRBV7-9 and TRBJ1-6, is DTGVSQNPRHKITKRGQNVTFRCDPISEHNRLYWYRQTLGQGPEFLTYFQNEAQLEKSRLLSDRFSAERPKGSFSTLEIQRTEQGDSAMYLCASSYTGAVILLHFGNGTRLTVT.

This clone was detected ten times or more. The rearrangement links TRBV5-6 to TRBJ1-6, with D uncertain. Germline V gene sequence: CDR1 SGHDT, CDR2 YYEEEE. The CDR3 is made up of 14 amino acids. Trimming removed 0 bases from V and 10 bases from J, with 11 bases in between. CDR3 coding DNA: TGTGCCAGCAGCTTGGTATCCACGGGATCACCCCTCCACTTT. Its translation is CASSLVSTGSPLHF.

About this clone: The same CDR3 is also encoded by other DNA sequences in this sample. The chain carries TRBV9 and TRBJ2-1; 12 bases are a match to TRBD2. The V gene's germline CDR1 is SGDLS and CDR2 YYNGEE. The CDR3 covers 15 residues. The trim removed 2 bases at V and 4 bases at J, leaving 1 base unmatched. Here the CDR3 DNA reads TGTGCCAGCAGCGTGACTAGCGGGAGTTACAATGAGCAGTTCTTC. Its translation is CASSVTSGSYNEQFF. The full variable domain, completed using reference TRBV9 and TRBJ2-1, is DSGVTQTPKHLITATGQRVTLRCSPRSGDLSVYWYQQSLDQGLQFLIQYYNGEERAKGNILERFSAQQFPDLHSELNLSSLELGDSALYFCASSVTSGSYNEQFFGPGTRLTVL.

The chain carries TRBV25-1 and TRBJ2-1; TRBD2 agrees at 8 bases. Germline CDR1 is MGHDK and CDR2 is SYGVNS. This CDR3 comprises 16 residues. Trimming took 5 bases from V and 10 from J; bases not matched to a gene: 16. DNA of the CDR3: TGTGCCAGCAGTCAACTAGCGGACCCCAAAATTGGGGAGCAGTTCTTC. Residues: CASSQLADPKIGEQFF.

V usage is TRBV7-8 and J usage is TRBJ2-7; the D gene is possibly TRBD2 (5 bases). The CDR3 contains 15 residues. V shed 2 bases and J shed 1 base, with 12 bases lying between them. Germline-derived CDR1 and CDR2 are SGHVS and FQNEAQ. Here the CDR3 reads CASSLTDYTSYEQYF. The CDR3 DNA follows: TGTGCCAGCAGCTTAACCGACTACACGTCCTACGAGCAGTACTTC.

J is TRBJ1-5 and V is TRBV28, with unresolved D. V was cut by 2 bases and J by 2 bases, with 4 bases left in between. From germline, CDR1 is MDHEN and CDR2 SYDVKM. The CDR3 loop spans 13 amino acids. The CDR3 DNA reads TGTGCCAGCAGTTTACAGGGCAATCAGCCCCAGCATTTT. It yields the protein CASSLQGNQPQHF.

This chain links TRBV10-3 with TRBJ2-5, with 11 bases aligning to TRBD2. This CDR3 has 15 residues. CDR1 and CDR2 from the germline V gene are ENHRY and SYGVKD. The trim removed 2 bases at V and 2 bases at J, leaving 1 base unmatched. The CDR3 coding sequence is TGTGCCATCAGTGAGCGACTAGCGGGGCAAGAGACCCAGTACTTC. Its protein product is CAISERLAGQETQYF.

The count of this clone is one. The rearrangement uses TRBV27 and TRBJ1-5; 7 bases are a match to TRBD1. The CDR3 spans 14 residues. The germline gives CDR1 MNHEY, CDR2 SMNVEV (reference sequence). The V gene end was trimmed by 5 bases and the J gene end by 7 bases; junction bases not matched to a gene: 8. The DNA of the CDR3 is TGTGCCAGCAGTAGGCAGGGGGAGAGCCAGCCCCAGCATTTT. As protein: CASSRQGESQPQHF.

The rearrangement joins TRBV21-1 to TRBJ1-4; TRBD1, the D gene given by the table, was not confirmed from the DNA. TRBV21-1 is a pseudogene segment. The CDR3 contains 14 residues. Here the CDR3 DNA reads TGTGCCAGCAAGTCGAGGGGGTCGAATGAAAAACTGTTTTTT. Protein sequence: CASKSRGSNEKLFF.

The V call is TRBV28, the J call TRBJ1-2; no definite D call. Per the germline V gene, CDR1 is MDHEN and CDR2 is SYDVKM. CDR3 length equals 12 residues. Trimming stripped 10 bases from V and 1 base from J, with 10 bases between. The CDR3 protein is CATARGNYGYTF. CDR3 nucleotide sequence: TGTGCCACCGCACGGGGTAACTATGGCTACACCTTC.

This clone came up once. Here the CDR3 reads CASSLEQLFGYTF. DNA of the CDR3: TGTGCCAGCAGTTTGGAACAGCTCTTTGGCTACACCTTC. This rearrangement joins TRBV12-3 or TRBV12-4 to TRBJ1-2; D call uncertain. CDR3 size: 13 residues. V was trimmed by 3 bases and J by 7 bases, leaving 12 bases between them.

V and J are TRBV6-5 and TRBJ1-6; 7 bases align to TRBD1. The CDR3 extends over 14 amino acids. Trimming at V came to 7 bases and at J to 5 bases, leaving 5 bases not matched to a gene. Germline CDR1 is MNHEY and CDR2 is SVGAGI. DNA for the CDR3: TGTGCCAGCAACCCGGACAGGAATAATTCACCCCTCCACTTT. Amino acids: CASNPDRNNSPLHF.

The chain links TRBV12-3 or TRBV12-4 to TRBJ1-1; no firm D call. Trimming cost V 6 bases and J 2 bases, with 10 bases left between them. There are 13 residues in the CDR3. CDR3 in DNA: TGTGCCAGCAGGCGTCTAGGTAACACTGAAGCTTTCTTT. It specifies CASRRLGNTEAFF.

V and J are TRBV30 and TRBJ2-7; weak D call: TRBD2 (6 bases). V lost 2 bases and J 6 bases, leaving 14 bases between the germline ends. Germline CDR1 is GTSNPN and CDR2 is SVGIG (reference sequence). CDR3 size: 13 residues. The CDR3 loop is CAWSITAGSEQYF. Here the CDR3 DNA reads TGTGCCTGGAGTATCACAGCGGGTAGCGAGCAGTACTTC. Filled out from reference TRBV30 and TRBJ2-7, the complete variable domain reads SQTIHQWPATLVQPVGSPLSLECTVEGTSNPNLYWYRQAAGRGLQLLFYSVGIGQISSEVPQNLSASRPQDRQFILSSKKLLLSDSGFYLCAWSITAGSEQYFGPGTRLTVT.

This sequence joins TRBV28 and TRBJ2-7, with D maybe TRBD1 (6 bases). CDR1 and CDR2 (germline): MDHEN, SYDVKM. V gave up 4 bases and J gave up 0 bases, with 16 bases separating them. The CDR3 is made up of 16 amino acids. CDR3 DNA sequence: TGTGCCAGCAGTTCGATAGGGGGATGGAGCTCCTACGAGCAGTACTTC. Amino acids: CASSSIGGWSSYEQYF.

This clone turned up a few times. V is TRBV10-3 and J is TRBJ1-1; D may be TRBD1 (5 bases). The length of the CDR3 is 13 residues. Germline assignment: CDR1 ENHRY and CDR2 SYGVKD. V lost 4 bases, J lost 11 bases, and 17 bases lay in between. CDR3 in DNA: TGTGCCATCAGTGCCCCCGGGACTCAAAGGGCTTTCTTT. Its translation is CAISAPGTQRAFF.

V is TRBV5-1 and J is TRBJ1-4; 7 bases agree with TRBD1. The germline V gene encodes CDR1 SGHRS and CDR2 YFSETQ. The CDR3 runs 15 residues. V shed 4 bases and J 7 bases; nucleotides not matched to a gene: 10. The CDR3 is CASSQTGTVAEKLFF. CDR3 in DNA: TGCGCCAGCAGCCAAACCGGGACAGTAGCTGAAAAACTGTTTTTT.